These T cell receptor beta chains were read from a single sample in a study of early T cells in non-severe SARS-CoV-2 infection. TCRdb reprocessed the 5' RACE reads with MiXCR, giving one entry per CDR3 protein. The sample comprises approximately 98,000 distinct CDR3 sequences, 9.5% to 13% of which are singletons, and 3% to 3.5% rests with the top ten. Input material: whole blood. The source is an adult who was a healthcare worker with PCR-confirmed SARS-CoV-2 infection or an uninfected control (not recorded which). CDR3s include the opening cysteine and the closing phenylalanine or tryptophan. D genes are given only for firm matches. Expanded clones get a size class; other rows say once, few or many, or leave the size out.

abundance	d_gene	v_gene	j_gene	CDR3nt	CDR3aa
-	-	TRBV19	TRBJ1-2	TGTGCCAGTAGTCCGGACAGATACTCCCTCTATGGCTACACCTTC	CASSPDRYSLYGYTF
-	-	TRBV2	TRBJ2-1	TGTGCCAGCAGTGAAGCGCTTCAAGTTCGGAGACACAATGAGCAGTTCTTC	CASSEALQVRRHNEQFF
-	-	TRBV6-5	TRBJ2-5	TGTGCCAGCAGTTACTCTTTCTCCGGAAGGGCTGAGACCCAGTACTTC	CASSYSFSGRAETQYF
many	TRBD1	TRBV12-3/TRBV12-4	TRBJ2-1	TGTGCCAGCAGTTTCTTGGACAGGGTAGGAGGGCAGTTCTTC	CASSFLDRVGGQFF
many	-	TRBV14	TRBJ2-7	TGTGCCAGCAGCCAAGTTAGGAGCGACGAGCAGTACTTC	CASSQVRSDEQYF
-	-	TRBV3-1	TRBJ1-2	TGTGCCAGCAGCCAAAGCTGGGGTTCCTATGGCTACACCTTC	CASSQSWGSYGYTF
many	-	TRBV3-1	TRBJ2-2	TGTGCCAGCAGCCTATCGGACGGGACACCGAACACCGGGGAGCTGTTTTTT	CASSLSDGTPNTGELFF
many	-	TRBV11-2	TRBJ2-3	TGTGCCAGCAGCCTGCGCGGAGGGGGAGATACGCAGTATTTT	CASSLRGGGDTQYF
many	TRBD2	TRBV5-1	TRBJ2-3	TGCGCCAGCAGCTTGCTAGCGGGAGGAGATACGCAGTATTTT	CASSLLAGGDTQYF
medium-sized	-	TRBV20-1	TRBJ2-5	TGCAGTGCCGTCCAGGGAGGAGAGACCCAGTACTTC	CSAVQGGETQYF
-	-	TRBV7-9	TRBJ1-1	TGTGCCAGCAGCTTAGCCCTGACAGAGAACACTGAAGCTTTCTTT	CASSLALTENTEAFF
-	TRBD1	TRBV6-7	TRBJ1-1	TGTGCCAGCAGCCCCCGGGACAGGCCCCCGATGGAAGCTTTCTTT	CASSPRDRPPMEAFF
-	TRBD1	TRBV6-6	TRBJ2-1	TGTGCCAGCAGTTGGGGACAGGGGATTCTCAATGAGCAGTTCTTC	CASSWGQGILNEQFF
-	-	TRBV11-2	TRBJ2-6	TGTGCCAGCAGGGATCCTTCGACAGGAGTTTTCTCTGGGGCCAACGTCCTGAGTTTC	CASRDPSTGVFSGANVLSF
-	-	TRBV25-1	TRBJ2-3	TGTGCCAGCAGTGATTGGACTGTAGATACGCAGTATTTT	CASSDWTVDTQYF
-	-	TRBV7-3	TRBJ2-3	TGTGCCAGCAGCCAGGGCGCAGATACGCAGTATTTT	CASSQGADTQYF
few	-	TRBV11-2	TRBJ2-1	TGTGCCAGCAGCTTAGATCGGGTAACCTACAATGAGCAGTTCTTC	CASSLDRVTYNEQFF
few	TRBD1	TRBV6-6	TRBJ1-1	TGTGCCAGCAGTTACAGGGGGCAGGCTGAAGCTTTCTTT	CASSYRGQAEAFF
few	TRBD2	TRBV19	TRBJ2-7	TGTGCCAGTAGTGCTAGCGGGGCCAGCCGGGAGCAGTACTTC	CASSASGASREQYF
few	-	TRBV2	TRBJ2-1	TGTGCCAGCACCCAAGACTACCTAGTTCCCAATGAGCAGTTCTTC	CASTQDYLVPNEQFF
many	-	TRBV11-2	TRBJ1-2	TGTGCCAGCAGCCCGAGTTCGGGAAATTTCAACTATGGCTACACCTTC	CASSPSSGNFNYGYTF
once	-	TRBV27	TRBJ2-4	TGTGCCAGCAGTTTAAAGGGATCCAAAAACATTCAGTACTTC	CASSLKGSKNIQYF
few	-	TRBV7-3	TRBJ2-2	TGTGCCAGCGAGGACACCTCGAACACCGGGGAGCTGTTTTTT	CASEDTSNTGELFF
-	-	TRBV9	TRBJ2-3	TGTGCCAGCAGCGTAGGGGCAGATACGCAGTATTTT	CASSVGADTQYF
many	TRBD2	TRBV20-1	TRBJ2-2	TGCAGTGCTAGGGACTGGACTAGCTCTGGCGGGGAGCTGTTTTTT	CSARDWTSSGGELFF
many	-	TRBV20-1	TRBJ2-7	TGCAGTGCGTACGGGAGTACGAACGAGCAGTACTTC	CSAYGSTNEQYF
-	-	TRBV18	TRBJ2-1	TGTGCCAGCTCACCCGATCTATTACAGGGTCATCATGCAAATGAGCAGTTCTTC	CASSPDLLQGHHANEQFF
-	TRBD1	TRBV11-3	TRBJ2-5	TGTGCCAGCAGCTTCGACAGGGCAGAGACCCAGTACTTC	CASSFDRAETQYF
many	-	TRBV7-3	TRBJ1-1	TGTGCCAGCAGCTTAATGGGGGGAATGTGGACTGAAGCTTTCTTT	CASSLMGGMWTEAFF
many	-	TRBV20-1	TRBJ2-7	TGCAGTGCTAGAGATCGCCAGGGCCGCGGGTACGAGCAGTACTTC	CSARDRQGRGYEQYF
-	TRBD1	TRBV4-1	TRBJ1-2	TGCGCCAGCAGCCAACGACAGGGGGCGAATGGCTACACCTTC	CASSQRQGANGYTF
few	-	TRBV29-1	TRBJ2-1	TGCAGTTATCGAGGGAGACAGAAGGTTAGTGAGCAGTTCTTC	CSYRGRQKVSEQFF
-	-	TRBV5-5	TRBJ2-1	TGTGCCGGCAGTTTGGGACCGGAGCAGTTCTTC	CAGSLGPEQFF
-	-	TRBV12-3/TRBV12-4	TRBJ2-7	TGTGCCAGCAGTCTAATGGGGGTGCAGTACTTC	CASSLMGVQYF
many	-	TRBV20-1	TRBJ1-2	TGCACCGGAACCCCGGGATTGTCCTATGGCTACACCTTC	CTGTPGLSYGYTF
-	-	TRBV5-4	TRBJ1-1	TGTGCCAGCAGCGTTTTGAGTTCTGAAGCTTTCTTT	CASSVLSSEAFF
-	TRBD2	TRBV7-9	TRBJ2-7	TGTGCCAGCAGCCCATGGGACTACGGGCCCTCCTACGAGCAGTACTTC	CASSPWDYGPSYEQYF
few	TRBD1	TRBV2	TRBJ1-2	TGTGCCAGCAGTCTACAGGGGGACTATGGCTACACCTTC	CASSLQGDYGYTF
many	-	TRBV5-6	TRBJ1-5	TGTGCCAGCAGCTTGTCTCGGATCTATAGCAATCAGCCCCAGCATTTT	CASSLSRIYSNQPQHF
medium-sized	-	TRBV18	TRBJ1-1	TGTGCCAGCTCACCGGCCCGAGGGTCTCACACTGAAGCTTTCTTT	CASSPARGSHTEAFF
-	TRBD2	TRBV29-1	TRBJ2-5	TGCAGCGTTGATCCTATAGCGGGAGTTAAAGAGACCCAGTACTTC	CSVDPIAGVKETQYF
-	-	TRBV6-5	TRBJ1-1	TGTGCCAGCAGTCTCCGGGCGCCGAACACTGAAGCTTTCTTT	CASSLRAPNTEAFF
few	-	TRBV20-1	TRBJ1-5	TGCAGTGCTCACGCTCGGGACAATCAGCCCCAGCATTTT	CSAHARDNQPQHF
-	-	TRBV28	TRBJ1-5	TGTGCCAGCAGTGCGCCGACCGGGAGCAATCAGCCCCAGCATTTT	CASSAPTGSNQPQHF
many	TRBD1	TRBV29-1	TRBJ2-7	TGCAGCGTCCGGGACAGGCTCCTGAACGAGCAGTACTTC	CSVRDRLLNEQYF
-	-	TRBV12-2	TRBJ2-7	TGTGCAAGTCGCCACCTAACAATAGGCCCCCACGAGCAGTACTTC	CASRHLTIGPHEQYF
-	-	TRBV11-2	TRBJ1-1	TGTGCCAGCAGCTTAAAACCCAACACTGAAGCTTTCTTT	CASSLKPNTEAFF
few	TRBD1	TRBV20-1	TRBJ1-5	TGCAGTGCTAGAGATTTAGACAGGGCTTATAGCAATCAGCCCCAGCATTTT	CSARDLDRAYSNQPQHF
-	TRBD1	TRBV7-9	TRBJ2-7	TGTGCCAGCAGCTTAGATCGGACAGGGGTGAAGAAGTACTTC	CASSLDRTGVKKYF
many	-	TRBV2	TRBJ2-2	TGTGCCAGCAGTCGGACCGGGGAGCTGTTTTTT	CASSRTGELFF
few	-	TRBV28	TRBJ1-2	TGTGCCAGCAGTTTGACAGGAAGGGGTGGCTACACCTTC	CASSLTGRGGYTF
few	-	TRBV7-9	TRBJ2-5	TGTGCCAGCAGCCACAGGATTCCAGAGACCCAGTACTTC	CASSHRIPETQYF
many	-	TRBV6-1	TRBJ2-7	TGTGCCAGCAGTGGAAATAGACGGGACCCTTACTCCTACGAGCAGTACTTC	CASSGNRRDPYSYEQYF
few	-	TRBV7-9	TRBJ1-1	TGTGCCAGCAGCTTAGTTCGGGGGCAGGGGACTGAAGCTTTCTTT	CASSLVRGQGTEAFF
-	-	TRBV11-2	TRBJ2-2	TGTGCCAGCAGCACCTACAGGGACACCTCGAACACCGAGGAGCTGTTTTTT	CASSTYRDTSNTEELFF
many	TRBD2	TRBV27	TRBJ2-1	TGTGCCAGCCGCTTACTAGCGGGGGGCAATGAGCAGTTCTTC	CASRLLAGGNEQFF
many	TRBD1	TRBV10-3	TRBJ1-2	TGTGCCATCAGAGATCCGGGACAGGGAACGGATGGCTACACCTTC	CAIRDPGQGTDGYTF